This entry is about one T cell receptor (beta chain). This sample was included in a study of blood T cell repertoires in COVID-19. Using immunoSEQ multiplex PCR, the repertoire was profiled, and TCRdb retains in-frame clones only, with some absent. Among about 16,000 clones listed, roughly 81% were seen once. The V gene's germline CDR1 is SQVTM and CDR2 ANQGSEA. CDR3 length: 13 amino acids. V lost 3 bases, J lost 7 bases, and 15 bases lay in between. Sequencing input: peripheral blood. The receptor was derived from a man aged 55 to 70 with acute or convalescent COVID-19. V gene TRBV29-1 combines with J gene TRBJ1-2; TRBD1 is a possible D gene (5 bases). CDR3 in amino acids: CSVEETGQAGYTF. Written as DNA, the CDR3 is TGCAGCGTTGAGGAAACAGGACAAGCTGGCTACACCTTC.